The 30 T cell receptor beta chains below all came from one sample that was sequenced in a study of graft-versus-host responses after intestinal transplantation. Clones were sequenced by immunoSEQ multiplex PCR, and TCRdb holds only the in-frame ones, with some missing. The data contain approximately 19,000 clones, over 75% of them singletons. The material was PBMCs, obtained 14 days after transplant. The receptors were gathered from a human patient who received an intestinal transplant, so some T cells may come from the graft donor.

The rearrangement links TRBV4-1 to TRBJ1-1; no reliable D call. Trimming removed 2 bases from V and 0 bases from J, with 10 bases in between. This CDR3 is built from 15 residues. Germline-derived CDR1 and CDR2 are MGHRA and YSYEKL. The CDR3: CASSQNPGLNTEAFF. For the CDR3, the DNA is TGCGCCAGCAGCCAAAATCCGGGTTTGAACACTGAAGCTTTCTTT.

This clone was observed once. This chain links TRBV11-2 with TRBJ2-1, with D unresolved. The ends were cut back, 1 base at V and 0 bases at J, with 7 bases in the middle. Germline V gives CDR1 SGHAT, CDR2 FQNNGV. The CDR3 has 15 amino acids. The CDR3 DNA reads TGTGCCAGCAGCTTAGGAGGCCCCTCCTACAATGAGCAGTTCTTC. Protein: CASSLGGPSYNEQFF.

The chain recombines TRBV2 with TRBJ2-7; 10 positions agree with TRBD2. Trimming at V came to 7 bases and at J to 5 bases, leaving 11 bases not matched to a gene. The germline gives CDR1 SNHLY, CDR2 FYNNEI. This CDR3 spans 15 amino acids. The CDR3 loop reads CASKRGAGGPHEQYF. CDR3 in DNA: TGTGCCAGCAAGAGGGGAGCGGGAGGGCCCCACGAGCAGTACTTC.

J is TRBJ2-7 and V is TRBV4-1; D perhaps matches TRBD2 (5 bases). V lost 1 base and J lost 3, with 13 bases in between. This CDR3 is 15 amino acids long. Germline values: CDR1 MGHRA, CDR2 YSYEKL. CDR3 region: CASSQGTSIIYEQYF. The CDR3 DNA reads TGCGCCAGCAGCCAAGGAACTAGTATTATCTACGAGCAGTACTTC.

Note on this clone: Compared with germline, one end of the junction differs, possibly owing to a read error. The sample has other DNA sequences that encode this CDR3 too. The chain combines TRBV18 with TRBJ1-5; 8 bases match TRBD1. The CDR3 totals 16 residues. Per the germline V gene, CDR1 is KGHSH and CDR2 is LQKENI. The chain's CDR3 is CASSPPARGRDQPQHF. As DNA, the CDR3 is TGCGCCAGCTCACCACCGGCCAGGGGGCGAGATCAGCCCCAGCATTTT.

V usage is TRBV6-5 and J usage is TRBJ2-7, with 11 bases identical to TRBD2. CDR1 is MNHEY, CDR2 SVGAGI, per germline. CDR3 length: 16 residues. The trim removed 3 bases at V and 3 bases at J, leaving 7 bases unmatched. The chain's CDR3 is CASSYSTSGSSYEQYF. DNA for the CDR3: TGTGCCAGCAGTTATTCCACTAGCGGGAGTAGCTACGAGCAGTACTTC.

The chain combines TRBV5-1 with TRBJ1-1, with no clear D. The CDR3 covers 13 residues. Germline V CDR1 and CDR2: SGHRS, YFSETQ. Trimming shortened V by 0 bases and J by 4 bases, and 7 bases separated the two germline ends. CDR3 amino acids: CASSLGEVTEAFF. DNA of the CDR3: TGCGCCAGCAGCTTGGGGGAGGTCACTGAAGCTTTCTTT.

The chain has TRBV23-1 and TRBJ2-1; 7 nucleotides agree with TRBD2. TRBV23-1 is labeled an ORF, and its function is uncertain. The CDR3 consists of 17 residues. Trimming at V came to 0 bases and at J to 6 bases, leaving 11 bases not matched to a gene. Written as DNA, the CDR3 is TGCGCCAGCAGTCAATCCGTACTAGCCGGGAGGATCAATGAGCAGTTCTTC. It translates to CASSQSVLAGRINEQFF.

CDR3 nucleotide sequence: TGCGCCAGCAGCTTAGGAGGAATCAATCAGCCCCAGCATTTT. Its translation is CASSLGGINQPQHF. The chain uses TRBV5-1 and TRBJ1-5; D is undetermined. CDR1 SGHRS and CDR2 YFSETQ come from the germline V gene. The CDR3 contains 14 residues. V was trimmed by 2 bases and J by 3 bases, leaving 9 bases between them.

This chain connects TRBV5-6 to TRBJ2-7; 7 nucleotides match TRBD1. J gave up 4 bases and V 4 bases, and 11 bases lay outside the gene matches. Germline V gene lookup returns CDR1 SGHDT and CDR2 YYEEEE. The CDR3 is 15 amino acids. Here the CDR3 DNA reads TGTGCCAGCAGCCTACCTGACAGGGTTAAGTACGAGCAGTACTTC. Translating it yields CASSLPDRVKYEQYF.

The V gene is TRBV4-1, the J gene TRBJ2-7; weak D call: TRBD2 (5 bases). Germline values: CDR1 MGHRA, CDR2 YSYEKL. This CDR3 contains 16 residues. The germline V and J ends were trimmed by 1 base and 4 bases, with 17 bases remaining between them. CDR3 loop: CASSQGDAGIIYEQYF. The CDR3 DNA reads as TGCGCCAGCAGCCAAGGAGACGCCGGGATCATTTACGAGCAGTACTTC.

The rearrangement uses TRBV10-3 and TRBJ2-7; tentative D call: TRBD1 (6 bases). The ends were cut back, 10 bases at V and 2 bases at J, with 21 bases in the middle. This CDR3 has 15 amino acids. CDR1 is ENHRY, CDR2 SYGVKD, per germline. The CDR3 is CATLTPSGQAYEQYF. CDR3 sequence (DNA): TGTGCCACCCTAACCCCCTCGGGACAAGCCTACGAGCAGTACTTC.

This chain links TRBV5-6 with TRBJ2-5; D ambiguous. Germline CDR1 SGHDT, CDR2 YYEEEE. The CDR3 has 14 residues. V was cut by 0 bases and J by 4 bases, with 10 bases left in between. The CDR3 loop reads CASSLVGNPETQYF. DNA for the CDR3: TGTGCCAGCAGCTTGGTGGGGAATCCAGAGACCCAGTACTTC.

The rearrangement links TRBV7-9 to TRBJ2-1; possible D gene TRBD2, 6 bases. Germline CDR1 is SEHNR and CDR2 is FQNEAQ (reference sequence). Deletions cut 2 bases from V and 8 bases from J, with 13 bases between. The CDR3 sequence is 14 residues long. CDR3 nucleotides: TGTGCCAGCAGCTTACTACTAGCAAGGTATGAGCAGTTCTTC. Translation: CASSLLLARYEQFF.

The chain carries TRBV6-1 and TRBJ1-5; D may be TRBD1 (6 bases). The CDR3 spans 12 residues. CDR1 is MNHNS and CDR2 is SASEGT in the germline V gene. Trimming removed 6 bases from V and 5 bases from J, with 8 bases in between. Here the CDR3 reads CASSRGDQPQHF. The CDR3 bases are TGTGCCAGCAGCAGGGGTGATCAGCCCCAGCATTTT.

The table lists this clone with a count of one. This sequence joins TRBV5-1 and TRBJ2-7; D remains unclear. Germline V CDR1 and CDR2: SGHRS, YFSETQ. CDR3 length: 16 residues. Trimming shortened V by 0 bases and J by 1 base, and 14 bases separated the two germline ends. The CDR3, as DNA: TGCGCCAGCAGCTTGGCCTCATTTCTGGTTTCCTACGAGCAGTACTTC. Its protein is CASSLASFLVSYEQYF.

The V call is TRBV13, the J call TRBJ2-3, with 13 bases that match TRBD2. CDR3 size: 16 residues. The germline V gene encodes CDR1 PRHDT and CDR2 FYEKMQ (reference sequence). Trimming cost V 6 bases and J 1 base; bases outside gene matches: 4. The CDR3 loop is CASSLGTSGGTDTQYF. The CDR3 coding sequence is TGTGCCAGCAGTCTAGGGACTAGCGGGGGCACAGATACGCAGTATTTT.

The chain couples TRBV27 to TRBJ1-4; tentative D call: TRBD1 (5 bases). The CDR3 extends over 15 amino acids. Germline assignment: CDR1 MNHEY and CDR2 SMNVEV (reference sequence). V gave up 5 bases and J gave up 5 bases, with 15 bases separating them. This CDR3 is CASSLRGFGNEKLFF. CDR3 coding DNA: TGTGCCAGCAGTCTGAGGGGTTTTGGGAATGAAAAACTGTTTTTT.

V and J are TRBV25-1 and TRBJ1-2; D may be TRBD1 (5 bases). There are 13 residues in the CDR3. CDR1 is MGHDK and CDR2 is SYGVNS in the germline V gene. Trimming took off 3 bases at V and 7 bases at J, with 12 bases between the two ends. CDR3: CASSDRQGGGYTF. DNA for the CDR3: TGTGCCAGCAGTGATCGGCAGGGCGGTGGCTACACCTTC.

Here the CDR3 DNA reads TGTGCCAGCAGCTTAGAGACAGTCAACTATGGCTACACCTTC. This encodes CASSLETVNYGYTF. The chain carries TRBV7-9 and TRBJ1-2; possibly TRBD1 for D (5 bases). The CDR3 has 14 residues. Trimming left V 1 base short and J 2 bases short, with 8 bases between. Germline V lookup: CDR1 SEHNR, CDR2 FQNEAQ (reference sequence).

The chain combines TRBV10-1 with TRBJ2-3; 10 positions match TRBD1. CDR3 length: 15 amino acids. Germline trimming cut 5 bases from V and 5 bases from J; bases unmatched to any gene: 7. CDR1 WNHNN and CDR2 SYGVQD come from the germline V gene (reference sequence). The DNA of the CDR3 is TGCGCCAGCAGTCCCCCGGGACAGGGGATAGATACGCAGTATTTT. As protein: CASSPPGQGIDTQYF.

This clone turned up a few times. The chain joins TRBV11-2 to TRBJ2-7, with 8 bases fitting TRBD1. Germline V gene sequence: CDR1 SGHAT, CDR2 FQNNGV. The V and J ends lost 8 bases and 3 bases, in that order; junction bases with no gene match: 6. This CDR3 spans 13 amino acids. CDR3 sequence reads: CASGLGQGYEQYF. CDR3 DNA: TGTGCCAGCGGATTAGGACAGGGCTACGAGCAGTACTTC. Using reference TRBV11-2 and TRBJ2-7 for the parts outside the CDR3, the full variable domain is EAGVAQSPRYKIIEKRQSVAFWCNPISGHATLYWYQQILGQGPKLLIQFQNNGVVDDSQLPKDRFSAERLKGVDSTLKIQPAKLEDSAVYLCASGLGQGYEQYFGPGTRLTVT.

The table lists this clone with a count of one. The J gene is TRBJ2-4, the V gene TRBV28; tentative D call: TRBD1 (5 bases). The CDR3 totals 14 residues. V gave up 4 bases and J gave up 8 bases, with 15 bases separating them. Looked up from germline, CDR1 is MDHEN and CDR2 is SYDVKM. CDR3 in DNA: TGTGCCAGCAGTTCGGACAAGTTTTCGGACATTCAGTACTTC. It yields the protein CASSSDKFSDIQYF.

The chain has TRBV7-2 and TRBJ2-2; tentatively, D is TRBD1 (5 bases). The germline V gene has CDR1 SGHTA and CDR2 FQGNSA. CDR3 length: 14 residues. V was shortened by 1 base and J by 7 bases, with 10 bases between the two germline ends. The CDR3 DNA follows: TGTGCCAGCAGCTTAGGGCAGGACATCGGGGAGCTGTTTTTT. Translating gives CASSLGQDIGELFF.

V usage is TRBV29-1 and J usage is TRBJ2-1; TRBD2 matches 12 bases. Germline V gene lookup returns CDR1 SQVTM and CDR2 ANQGSEA. The trim removed 6 bases at V and 2 bases at J, leaving 8 bases unmatched. The CDR3 consists of 16 residues. The CDR3 DNA is TGCAGCGTCCCTCGCTCTAGCGGGAGGGCCTACAATGAGCAGTTCTTC. It yields the protein CSVPRSSGRAYNEQFF.

The chain joins TRBV15 to TRBJ2-7; the match to TRBD1 covers 8 bases. The ends lost 6 bases at V and 5 bases at J; junction bases unmatched: 12. Germline V gives CDR1 LNHNV, CDR2 YYDKDF (reference sequence). The CDR3 spans 15 residues. This chain's CDR3 is CATSTSLQGVHEQYF. Written as DNA, the CDR3 is TGTGCCACCAGTACCTCATTACAGGGGGTCCACGAGCAGTACTTC.

The V and J genes are TRBV19 and TRBJ2-1; TRBD2 aligns across 12 bases. The CDR3 loop spans 16 amino acids. V shed 6 bases, J shed 0 bases, and the junction held 3 bases outside the gene matches. Germline values: CDR1 LNHDA, CDR2 SQIVND (reference sequence). The CDR3: CASSGLAGSSYNEQFF. CDR3 DNA: TGTGCCAGTAGCGGACTAGCGGGGAGCTCCTACAATGAGCAGTTCTTC.

This rearrangement joins TRBV10-3 to TRBJ2-1, with a weak D call TRBD1 (6 bases). Per germline, CDR1 ENHRY and CDR2 SYGVKD. This CDR3 is built from 16 residues. Trimming stripped 7 bases from V and 0 bases from J, with 16 bases between. The CDR3 region is CAITPRGNSSYNEQFF. The CDR3 nucleotides are TGTGCCATCACTCCCAGGGGCAACAGCTCCTACAATGAGCAGTTCTTC.

This clone has just one count. This chain uses TRBV6-5 with TRBJ1-1, with 9 bases fitting TRBD1. This CDR3 is built from 15 residues. V shed 6 bases, J shed 2 bases, and the junction held 7 bases outside the gene matches. Germline-derived CDR1 and CDR2 are MNHEY and SVGAGI. CDR3 sequence reads: CASRTPGQGNTEAFF. CDR3 sequence (DNA): TGTGCCAGCAGAACACCGGGACAGGGTAACACTGAAGCTTTCTTT.

This chain joins TRBV11-2 and TRBJ2-7, with 12 nucleotides matching TRBD2. With V trimmed by 1 base and J by 6 bases, 1 base remained unmatched. This CDR3 is built from 14 residues. CDR1 and CDR2 (germline): SGHAT, FQNNGV. The CDR3 DNA sequence: TGTGCCAGCAGCTTAGGGACTAGCGGGACCGAGCAGTACTTC. Translated, it gives CASSLGTSGTEQYF.